The 21 T cell receptor beta chains below all came from one sample that was sequenced in a study of blood T cells in healthy people across ages. Primers used in a second PCR of roughly 6 to 11 cycles were a sample-barcoded 5' primer and a J-beta primer mix. Using its own MiXCR run on the 5' RACE reads, TCRdb lists one record per CDR3 protein. The sample includes some 1,800,000 distinct CDR3 sequences, about two fifths of them seen just once. Sequencing was done on a sample of blood. These receptors were obtained from a human donor in good health.

This clonotype showed up just a few times. The chain links TRBV7-2 to TRBJ2-7, with D possibly TRBD2 on 6 matching bases. The CDR3 is made up of 15 amino acids. The germline V gene encodes CDR1 SGHTA and CDR2 FQGNSA. V shed 5 bases and J shed 0 bases, with 14 bases lying between them. The CDR3 sequence: CASSLTSLSSYEQYF. The DNA of the CDR3 is TGTGCCAGCAGCCTTACTAGCCTCAGCTCCTACGAGCAGTACTTC.

A single count supports this clonotype. The chain combines TRBV20-1 with TRBJ2-7; possible D gene TRBD2, 6 bases. The J call is uncertain, as TRBJ2-5 better fits the DNA end. The CDR3 runs 15 residues. The V gene's germline CDR1 is DFQATT and CDR2 SNEGSKA (reference sequence). CDR3 DNA: TGCAGTGCTACCCAGATGGGGACCGGGGGAGAGACCCAGTACTTC. Translating gives CSATQMGTGGETQYF.

The table lists this clonotype with many counts. J is TRBJ2-3 and V is TRBV13; D not certain. Germline loops: CDR1 PRHDT, CDR2 FYEKMQ (reference sequence). The length of the CDR3 is 13 residues. V was clipped by 2 bases and J by 3 bases, with 6 bases between them. In DNA form, the CDR3 reads TGTGCCAGCAGCTTAAAGGTTACAGATACGCAGTATTTT. This encodes CASSLKVTDTQYF.

The chain combines TRBV11-2 with TRBJ2-1; D may correspond to TRBD1 or TRBD2 (6 bases each). The V end was cut by 3 bases, the J end by 4 bases, with 16 bases between. Germline loops: CDR1 SGHAT, CDR2 FQNNGV. CDR3 length: 16 residues. The CDR3 loop reads CASSFSGGRVYNEQFF. The CDR3 bases are TGTGCCAGCAGCTTCTCTGGGGGGCGGGTATACAATGAGCAGTTCTTC.

The chain employs TRBV6-2 or TRBV6-3 and TRBJ2-7; D is ambiguous. Per the germline V gene, CDR1 is MNHEY and CDR2 is SVGEGT. This CDR3 has 14 residues. The V end was cut by 8 bases, the J end by 0 bases, with 14 bases between. The CDR3 coding sequence is TGTGCCAGCCGAGCCTCTGGTGGCTCCTACGAGCAGTACTTC. Its protein product is CASRASGGSYEQYF.

Notes on this clonotype: Its ends do not fully match the called genes, so a read error is possible. The chain joins TRBV20-1 to TRBJ2-3; perhaps TRBD1 as D (5 bases). Germline V lookup: CDR1 DFQATT, CDR2 SNEGSKA (reference sequence). The CDR3 is 13 residues long. Here the CDR3 reads CSARDHSTGTQYF. CDR3 coding DNA: TGCAGTGCTAGAGATCACAGCACAGGTACGCAGTATTTT.

The rearrangement links TRBV7-2 to TRBJ2-3; 7 bases align to TRBD1. The CDR3 sequence is 15 residues long. Germline CDR1 reads SGHTA; CDR2 reads FQGNSA. J gave up 0 bases and V 4 bases, and 4 bases lay outside the gene matches. CDR3 loop: CASSSGTDSTDTQYF. In DNA form, the CDR3 reads TGTGCCAGCAGCTCCGGGACAGATAGCACAGATACGCAGTATTTT.

This chain connects TRBV7-2 to TRBJ2-3; tentative D call: TRBD2 (5 bases). V was pared by 1 base and J by 4 bases, with 12 bases between. Germline V gene sequence: CDR1 SGHTA, CDR2 FQGNSA. The CDR3 is 15 amino acids. The CDR3 loop reads CASSLVGLRADTQYF. In DNA, the CDR3 is TGTGCCAGCAGCTTAGTGGGCTTGCGGGCAGATACGCAGTATTTT.

The V and J genes are TRBV20-1 and TRBJ2-1, with D tentatively TRBD1 or TRBD2 (6 bases each). CDR1 DFQATT and CDR2 SNEGSKA come from the germline V gene (reference sequence). The CDR3 has 15 residues. The germline V and J ends were trimmed by 4 bases and 6 bases, with 19 bases remaining between them. CDR3 amino acids: CSANIQGLPGNEQFF. CDR3 in DNA: TGCAGTGCTAATATACAGGGACTTCCCGGCAATGAGCAGTTCTTC.

The CDR3 loop is CASSLPPGDIRMGTKNIQYF. The CDR3 bases are TGTGCCAGCAGCTTGCCCCCAGGCGATATTCGAATGGGAACCAAAAACATTCAGTACTTC. The chain uses TRBV5-6 and TRBJ2-4, with no clear D. Looked up from germline, CDR1 is SGHDT and CDR2 is YYEEEE. The CDR3 has 20 residues. V gave up 1 base and J gave up 2 bases, with 25 bases separating them.

The J gene is TRBJ2-7, the V gene TRBV7-9, with no clear D. Germline V CDR1 and CDR2: SEHNR, FQNEAQ (reference sequence). The V end lost 1 base, the J end lost 5 bases, and 18 bases lay between the germline ends. This CDR3 contains 16 residues. The CDR3 DNA reads as TGTGCCAGCAGCTTAGGGCAGAGCCCCATTTCCCACGAGCAGTACTTC. This codes for CASSLGQSPISHEQYF. The whole variable domain, remainder taken from reference TRBV7-9 and TRBJ2-7, is DTGVSQNPRHKITKRGQNVTFRCDPISEHNRLYWYRQTLGQGPEFLTYFQNEAQLEKSRLLSDRFSAERPKGSFSTLEIQRTEQGDSAMYLCASSLGQSPISHEQYFGPGTRLTVT.

The chain combines TRBV4-1 with TRBJ2-1, with D perhaps matching TRBD2 (6 bases). This CDR3 comprises 16 residues. The V end lost 3 bases, the J end lost 4 bases, and 16 bases lay between the germline ends. Germline CDR1 MGHRA, CDR2 YSYEKL. DNA of the CDR3: TGCGCCAGCAGCCAGAATCCTAGCGCGGTATACAATGAGCAGTTCTTC. Encoded protein: CASSQNPSAVYNEQFF.

In the case of this clonotype: The junction departs from germline at one end; a sequencing error may be responsible. This chain joins TRBV28 and TRBJ2-7; TRBD2 aligns across 8 bases. Germline CDR1 reads MDHEN; CDR2 reads SYDVKM. The CDR3 is made up of 14 amino acids. CDR3 region: CASSTLADLYERYF. The CDR3 DNA follows: TGTGCCAGCAGCACACTAGCGGATCTCTACGAGCGGTACTTC.

This clonotype was picked up a small number of times. V is TRBV10-3 and J is TRBJ1-2, with TRBD1 identical over 12 bases. CDR3 size: 16 residues. CDR1 and CDR2 (germline): ENHRY, SYGVKD. Trimming at V came to 6 bases and at J to 2 bases, leaving 7 bases not matched to a gene. In DNA, the CDR3 is TGTGCCATCAGAGAACCGGGACAGGGGGCGAACTATGGCTACACCTTC. This translates into CAIREPGQGANYGYTF.

V usage is TRBV20-1 and J usage is TRBJ1-1; possible D gene TRBD1, 5 bases. The V and J ends lost 2 bases and 4 bases respectively, with 20 bases between them. CDR1 and CDR2 (germline): DFQATT, SNEGSKA (reference sequence). CDR3 size: 16 residues. CDR3 protein: CSARLRGKTLGTEAFF. CDR3 sequence (DNA): TGCAGTGCTAGACTAAGGGGAAAGACCCTGGGCACTGAAGCTTTCTTT.

This clonotype was recorded a few times. The chain recombines TRBV20-1 with TRBJ2-1; 9 bases map to TRBD2. The CDR3 spans 15 residues. J gave up 5 bases and V 6 bases, and 11 bases lay outside the gene matches. Germline V gene lookup returns CDR1 DFQATT and CDR2 SNEGSKA (reference sequence). The CDR3 region is CSAPSPTSGHNEQFF. In nucleotides, the CDR3 is TGCAGTGCCCCCTCCCCGACTAGCGGCCACAATGAGCAGTTCTTC.

This sequence joins TRBV4-1 and TRBJ2-5; D may match TRBD1 or TRBD2 (5 bases each). The V gene's germline CDR1 is MGHRA and CDR2 YSYEKL. V was trimmed by 2 bases and J by 11 bases, leaving 15 bases between them. The CDR3 is 13 amino acids. The CDR3 here is CASSQTGPTEQYF. The CDR3, as DNA: TGCGCCAGCAGCCAAACGGGGCCGACTGAGCAGTACTTC.

In DNA, the CDR3 is TGTGCCAGCATTGAGGGAGGACTTAGCAATCAGCCCCAGCATTTT. This translates into CASIEGGLSNQPQHF. V gene TRBV6-1 combines with J gene TRBJ1-5; D is unresolved. From germline, CDR1 is MNHNS and CDR2 SASEGT. V was cut by 7 bases and J by 0 bases, with 13 bases left in between. The CDR3 has 15 amino acids.

The rearrangement uses TRBV20-1 and TRBJ1-5; 7 nucleotides agree with TRBD1. The CDR3 contains 16 residues. Germline assignment: CDR1 DFQATT and CDR2 SNEGSKA (reference sequence). Trimming at V came to 3 bases and at J to 2 bases, leaving 10 bases not matched to a gene. The CDR3 nucleotides read TGCAGTGCTAGTCACCCAGGGGGGGACGGCAATCAGCCCCAGCATTTT. Translated: CSASHPGGDGNQPQHF.

The sample holds a few counts of this clonotype. The V and J genes are TRBV20-1 and TRBJ2-3; 10 positions agree with TRBD2. The CDR3 sequence is 14 residues long. J lost 5 bases, V lost 6 bases, and 8 bases had no gene match. Per germline, CDR1 DFQATT and CDR2 SNEGSKA (reference sequence). The chain's CDR3 is CSALHLAGEDTQYF. DNA of the CDR3: TGCAGTGCCCTTCACCTAGCGGGGGAAGATACGCAGTATTTT.

This clonotype was seen a handful of times. This clone may be a read error of a much larger clone one base away. The J gene is TRBJ2-1, the V gene TRBV5-4, with a possible D match to TRBD2 (7 bases). Germline assignment: CDR1 SGHNT and CDR2 YYREEE (reference sequence). Trimming took 4 bases from V and 8 from J, leaving 19 bases between them. The CDR3 has 15 amino acids. CDR3 DNA: TGTGCCAGCAGCCTCTTTGGGGGGGCCACCTATGAGCAGTTCTTC. As protein: CASSLFGGATYEQFF.